A selection of T cell receptor beta chains follows, all from one sample in a study of blood T cell repertoires in COVID-19. TCRdb's table, derived via immunoSEQ multiplex PCR, lists solely in-frame clones and lacks some. The sample holds 140,000 to 150,000 clones, over 75% seen once. The sample comprised PBMCs or T cells enriched from blood (not recorded which). The receptors come from a woman in her thirties with acute COVID-19. Each CDR3 is given with its conserved first and last residue. D genes are given only for firm matches.

TRBV4-3	TRBJ1-1	-	CASSQDGGYGTEAFF
TRBV7-8	TRBJ2-3	TRBD1	CASSLRDREAYSTDTQYF
TRBV7-2	TRBJ1-1	-	CASSPRFSVRTEAFF
TRBV27	TRBJ1-5	-	CASTRLIQPQHF
TRBV3-1/TRBV3-2	TRBJ2-1	TRBD2	CASSQVAGVEQFF
TRBV11-1	TRBJ2-3	TRBD2	CASSLGLAGSSDTQYF
TRBV27	TRBJ2-5	TRBD2	CASRLAGGSETQYF
TRBV19	TRBJ1-1	-	CASTGYFEAFF
TRBV7-8	TRBJ2-7	TRBD2	CASSLAGRALEQYF
TRBV28	TRBJ2-7	TRBD2	CASSRGTNSPYEQYF
TRBV11-3	TRBJ2-5	TRBD1	CASSLTGVETQYF
TRBV20-1	TRBJ1-5	-	CSASDSPQPQHF
TRBV7-9	TRBJ2-3	TRBD1	CASRPQGFFTDTQYF
TRBV9	TRBJ1-3	-	CASSLGANSGNTIYF
TRBV7-3	TRBJ2-3	TRBD2	CASSPGLARDTQYF
TRBV5-1	TRBJ2-2	-	CASSLAQGGRTGELFF
TRBV27	TRBJ1-2	TRBD1	CASSPASTGASYTF
TRBV7-9	TRBJ1-2	TRBD1	CASSLDLDRDYGYTF
TRBV5-1	TRBJ2-1	TRBD2	CASSWASGNNEQFF
TRBV12-5	TRBJ2-2	TRBD2	CASGLVASGRANTGELFF
TRBV6-5	TRBJ2-7	-	CASRKPGERDEQYF
TRBV6-2/TRBV6-3	TRBJ2-3	-	CASSYSKDSQGTDTQYF
TRBV3-1/TRBV3-2	TRBJ2-2	-	CASSHSNTGELFF
TRBV7-7	TRBJ2-1	TRBD2	CASSPGTREEQFF
TRBV30	TRBJ1-3	-	CAWTERALSGNTIYF
TRBV6-6	TRBJ2-7	TRBD1	CASRYPRTGLYEQYF
TRBV28	TRBJ2-5	TRBD2	CASSLAGRASETQYF
TRBV30	TRBJ2-1	-	CAWSLGVRNEQFF
TRBV28	TRBJ2-6	TRBD1	CASSFLSLGQGASGANVLTF
TRBV6-6	TRBJ1-5	TRBD1	CASRSGQGSNQPQHF
TRBV18	TRBJ1-4	-	CASSPPGREKLFF
TRBV27	TRBJ1-5	TRBD1	CASSLGGQGIWPQHF
TRBV3-1/TRBV3-2	TRBJ2-5	TRBD2	CASSRGLAGETQETQYF
TRBV24-1	TRBJ1-3	-	CATSDFIPSGNTIYF
TRBV7-2	TRBJ2-7	-	CASSFKAGAPNYEQYF
TRBV7-3	TRBJ2-3	TRBD2	CASSLLGGSNTDTQYF
TRBV11-3	TRBJ2-1	TRBD1	CASSPQSQGEQFF
TRBV6-2/TRBV6-3	TRBJ2-2	-	CASSVRPSGLLTGELFF
TRBV28	TRBJ1-2	TRBD1	CASSFPGQGELGYTF
TRBV7-9	TRBJ2-2	-	CASSRGTGELFF
TRBV30	TRBJ2-1	TRBD2	CAWGTSEQFF
TRBV24-1	TRBJ1-3	-	CATSEPGRVAVPGNTIYF
TRBV5-1	TRBJ2-2	TRBD2	CASSLVSGRASTGELFF
TRBV28	TRBJ1-6	-	CASSQGLFSSYNSPLHF
TRBV11-1	TRBJ1-1	-	CASSLGQGNTEAFF
TRBV28	TRBJ2-4	TRBD2	CATQTSGRAIGDIQYF
TRBV30	TRBJ1-4	-	CAWTRGDEKLFF
TRBV15	TRBJ1-1	-	CATSRDLAENTEAFF
TRBV28	TRBJ2-3	TRBD1	CASSFPRGLADTQYF
TRBV27	TRBJ1-5	-	CASADTGYSQPQHF
TRBV7-6	TRBJ2-3	TRBD1	CASSPKGAIGTDTQYF
TRBV10-2	TRBJ2-6	TRBD1	CATLQGLLSGANVLTF
TRBV19	TRBJ1-5	TRBD1	CASIRTGSFNQPQHF
TRBV5-5	TRBJ2-7	TRBD2	CASRDRGGSMYEQYF
TRBV5-1	TRBJ1-4	-	CASSLDRVGYPTNEKLFF
TRBV7-3	TRBJ2-1	TRBD1	CASSLIPDRDSYNEQFF
TRBV9	TRBJ2-1	-	CASGTGDYNEQFF
TRBV18	TRBJ1-1	-	CASSPRELMNTEAFF
TRBV6-5	TRBJ1-1	TRBD1	CASSYGLGDSRTFF
TRBV20-1	TRBJ1-6	TRBD1	CSAYRGSPLHF